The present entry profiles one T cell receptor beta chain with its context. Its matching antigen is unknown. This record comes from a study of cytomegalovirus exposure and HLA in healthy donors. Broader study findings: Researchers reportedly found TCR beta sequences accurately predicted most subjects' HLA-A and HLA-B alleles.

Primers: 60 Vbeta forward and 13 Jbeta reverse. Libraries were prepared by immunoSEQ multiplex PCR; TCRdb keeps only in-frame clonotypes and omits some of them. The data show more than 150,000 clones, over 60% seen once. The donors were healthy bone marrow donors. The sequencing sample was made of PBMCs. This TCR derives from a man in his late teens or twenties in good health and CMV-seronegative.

In DNA, the CDR3 is TGTGCCAGCCATGATCAGCCCCAGCATTTT. Amino acids: CASHDQPQHF. The V call is TRBV6-1, the J call TRBJ1-5, with D hard to call. Germline V gives CDR1 MNHNS, CDR2 SASEGT. V dropped 8 bases and J dropped 5 bases, with 4 bases sitting between them. This CDR3 spans 10 amino acids.